This T cell receptor (beta chain) stems from a study of CD8 T cells in ankylosing spondylitis. General observations from the study: Earlier literature documents some of the motif variants in reactive arthritis synovial fluid and blood.

Concerning this clonotype: The target antigen is unknown.

The V gene's germline CDR1 is SGDLS and CDR2 YYNGEE. V lost 2 bases to trimming and J lost 6 bases, with 12 bases between them. CDR3 size: 13 residues. TCRdb independently ran MiXCR on the 5' RACE reads; one entry per CDR3 protein. This sample yields around 42,000 distinct CDR3 sequences, of which 2.5% to 3% are seen a single time; approximately 4.2% belongs to the top ten. This clonotype was sampled from a male donor with ankylosing spondylitis or in good health (not recorded which). The sequenced sample consisted of blood, either unsorted or a sorted T cell fraction (not recorded which). This chain joins TRBV9 and TRBJ2-7; tentatively, D is TRBD1 (6 bases). The CDR3: CASSVLGGGEQYF. The DNA of the CDR3 is TGTGCCAGCAGCGTTCTTGGGGGCGGCGAGCAGTACTTC.